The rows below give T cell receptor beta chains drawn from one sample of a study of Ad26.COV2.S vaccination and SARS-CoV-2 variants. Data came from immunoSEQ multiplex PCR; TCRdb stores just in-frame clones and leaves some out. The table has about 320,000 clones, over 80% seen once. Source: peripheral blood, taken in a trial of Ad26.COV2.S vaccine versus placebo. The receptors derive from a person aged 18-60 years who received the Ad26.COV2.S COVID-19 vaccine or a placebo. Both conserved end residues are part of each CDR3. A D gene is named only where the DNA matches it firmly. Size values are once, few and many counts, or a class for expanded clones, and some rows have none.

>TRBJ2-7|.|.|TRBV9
CASSPYRDNSYEQYF
TGTGCCAGCAGCCCTTACCGGGACAACTCCTACGAGCAGTACTTC
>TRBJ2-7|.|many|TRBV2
CASSSDRIEQYF
TGTGCCAGCAGCTCGGACAGAATCGAGCAGTACTTC
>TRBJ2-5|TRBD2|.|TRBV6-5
CASSYLPLAEEETQYF
TGTGCCAGCAGTTACCTCCCGCTAGCGGAGGAAGAGACCCAGTACTTC
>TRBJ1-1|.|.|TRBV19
CASSKLTLETEAFF
TGTGCCAGTAGTAAACTGACCTTGGAGACTGAAGCTTTCTTT
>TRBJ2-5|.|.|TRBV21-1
CASSKDPEETQYF
TGTGCCAGCAGCAAGGACCCGGAAGAGACCCAGTACTTC
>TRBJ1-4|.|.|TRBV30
CAWSTSVAEKLFF
TGTGCCTGGAGTACAAGTGTCGCTGAAAAACTGTTTTTT
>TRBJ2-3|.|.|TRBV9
CASSVVGVRTDTQYF
TGTGCCAGCAGCGTAGTCGGGGTAAGGACAGATACGCAGTATTTT
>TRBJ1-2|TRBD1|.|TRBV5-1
CASSLGQGAYGYTF
TGCGCCAGCAGCTTAGGCCAGGGGGCGTATGGCTACACCTTC
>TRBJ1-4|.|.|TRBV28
CASSLEGTNEKLFF
TGTGCCAGCAGTTTAGAGGGAACTAATGAAAAACTGTTTTTT
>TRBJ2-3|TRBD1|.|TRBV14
CASSSRQGADTQYF
TGTGCCAGCAGCTCCCGACAGGGGGCTGATACGCAGTATTTT
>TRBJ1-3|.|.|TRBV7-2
CASSRNPAVSGNTIYF
TGTGCCAGCAGCCGGAACCCAGCAGTCTCTGGAAACACCATATATTTT
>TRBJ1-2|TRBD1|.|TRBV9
CASTRQAGQGLGRMRYTF
TGTGCCAGCACCCGCCAGGCTGGACAGGGCTTGGGGAGAATGCGGTACACCTTC
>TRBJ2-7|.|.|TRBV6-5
CASIPGGQGRDEQYF
TGTGCCAGCATTCCAGGGGGGCAGGGGAGGGACGAGCAGTACTTC
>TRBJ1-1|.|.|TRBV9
CASSATPGTREGAFF
TGTGCCAGCAGCGCAACGCCAGGGACCCGGGAGGGAGCTTTCTTT
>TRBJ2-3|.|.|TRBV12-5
CASGLYGTSTDTQYF
TGTGCTAGTGGTTTATACGGGACTAGCACAGATACGCAGTATTTT
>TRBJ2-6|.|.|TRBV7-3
CASSIGGPGANVLTF
TGTGCCAGCAGCATTGGGGGCCCTGGGGCCAACGTCCTGACTTTC
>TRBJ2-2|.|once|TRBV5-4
CASSFSGGKAELFF
TGTGCCAGCAGCTTCTCCGGGGGTAAGGCGGAGCTGTTTTTT
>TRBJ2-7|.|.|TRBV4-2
CASSQAGARFYEQYF
TGTGCCAGCAGCCAAGCAGGGGCCCGCTTCTACGAGCAGTACTTC
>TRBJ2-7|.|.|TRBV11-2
CASSSGRGSYEQYF
TGTGCCAGCAGCTCCGGGAGAGGCTCCTACGAGCAGTACTTC
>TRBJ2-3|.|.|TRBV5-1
CASSKIADSTDTQYF
TGCGCCAGCAGCAAAATAGCGGATAGCACAGATACGCAGTATTTT
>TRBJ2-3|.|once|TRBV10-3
CAISERGAAIDTQYF
TGTGCCATCAGTGAGCGGGGCGCTGCCATCGATACGCAGTATTTT
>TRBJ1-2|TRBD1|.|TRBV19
CASIKSPPDRESELRYGYTF
TGTGCCAGCATTAAGAGTCCCCCCGACAGGGAGTCAGAGTTAAGGTATGGCTACACCTTC
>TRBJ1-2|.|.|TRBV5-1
CASSLALGGRSFYGYTF
TGCGCCAGCAGCTTGGCCCTGGGGGGCAGAAGCTTCTATGGCTACACCTTC
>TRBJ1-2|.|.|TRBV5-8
CASSSRTRAYGYTF
TGTGCCAGCAGTTCTAGGACGAGGGCCTATGGCTACACCTTC
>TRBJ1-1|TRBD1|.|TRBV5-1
CASSWTGEFSEAFF
TGCGCCAGCAGCTGGACAGGGGAGTTTAGTGAAGCTTTCTTT